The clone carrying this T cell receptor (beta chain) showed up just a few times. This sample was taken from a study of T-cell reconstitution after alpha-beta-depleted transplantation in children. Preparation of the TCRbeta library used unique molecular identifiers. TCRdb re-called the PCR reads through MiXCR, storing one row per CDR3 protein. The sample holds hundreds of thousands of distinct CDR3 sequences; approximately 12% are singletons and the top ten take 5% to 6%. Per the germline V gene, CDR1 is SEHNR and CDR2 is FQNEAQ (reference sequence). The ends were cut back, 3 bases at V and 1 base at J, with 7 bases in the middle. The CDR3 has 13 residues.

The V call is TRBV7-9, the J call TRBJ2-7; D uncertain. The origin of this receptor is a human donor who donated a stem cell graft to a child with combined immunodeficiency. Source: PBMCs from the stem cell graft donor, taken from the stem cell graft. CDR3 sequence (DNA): TGTGCCAGCAGCTTTGATCATTCCTACGAGCAGTACTTC. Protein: CASSFDHSYEQYF.